The source of this T cell receptor beta chain is a study of cytomegalovirus exposure and HLA in healthy donors. The PCR employed 60 Vbeta primers together with 13 Jbeta primers. The table came from immunoSEQ multiplex PCR; TCRdb's copy has only in-frame clones and leaves some out. The data contain approximately 90,000 clones, 85% of them singletons. The length of the CDR3 is 15 residues. Looked up from germline, CDR1 is LNHDA and CDR2 is SQIVND (reference sequence). V trimming: 5 bases; J trimming: 2 bases; junction bases outside the gene matches: 8. Comment on this clone: The antigen is undetermined.

Findings of the study overall: Earlier findings revealed that most TCR beta V segments proved productive either about 90% or about 30% of the time.

The sequencing sample was made of PBMCs. The origin of this receptor is a man aged 35 to 55 in good health and CMV-seropositive. V usage is TRBV19 and J usage is TRBJ1-1; TRBD1 matches 7 bases. The CDR3 DNA reads TGTGCCAGTAGTTCAAACTCAGGGGGAAACACTGAAGCTTTCTTT. Protein sequence: CASSSNSGGNTEAFF.